Following are 31 T cell receptor beta chains from one sample sequenced in a study of blood T cells in healthy people across ages (dated by TCRdb to about 2015). Receptor libraries were prepared by 5' RACE. Sequencing used an Illumina HiSeq 2500. The second PCR ran for roughly 7 to 12 cycles and used a J-beta primer mix along with a sample-barcoded 5' primer. TCRdb trimmed the raw reads at Q25, called clones with MiXCR and kept productive beta chains. Each entry merges the rows of one CDR3 protein and shows their most common DNA and genes. This sample has more than 900,000 distinct CDR3 sequences in its table, and roughly 28% of those were observed once. About 10% of the sample rests with the top ten. These same records also appear under a second study, on T cells of mothers and their children.

Material for sequencing was blood. Source of these receptors: a woman in her thirties or forties in good health.

In this sample, this clonotype turned up a few times. The chain couples TRBV7-9 to TRBJ2-1; 15 bases map to TRBD2. Unmatched junction bases numbered 8, after V lost 5 bases and J lost 0 bases. There are 19 residues in the CDR3. CDR1 is SEHNR, CDR2 FQNEAQ, per germline (reference sequence). The CDR3 nucleotides are TGTGCCAGCAGCCCAGGGACTAGCGGGGGGACCAGCTCCTACAATGAGCAGTTCTTC. This encodes CASSPGTSGGTSSYNEQFF.

On this clonotype: A read error may account for a junction end that differs from germline. This chain connects TRBV2 to TRBJ1-2, with D perhaps matching TRBD1 (6 bases). The CDR3 is 13 amino acids. The germline V gene has CDR1 SNHLY and CDR2 FYNNEI. The CDR3 here is CASSEAGAGGYTF. CDR3 nucleotide sequence: TGTGCCAGTAGTGAAGCAGGGGCTGGCGGCTACACCTTC.

Comment on this clonotype: A much larger clone is a single base away; this may be a read error. The V call is TRBV29-1, the J call TRBJ1-2, with D unclear. This CDR3 has 11 amino acids. Germline CDR1 SQVTM, CDR2 ANQGSEA. CDR3 DNA sequence: TGCAGCGTTGTCGGAGGTTCTGGCTACATCTTC. The encoded protein is CSVVGGSGYIF.

DNA of the CDR3: TGTGCCAGCAGCCCGAGCGGGATCCTAGAGACCCAGTACTTC. This codes for CASSPSGILETQYF. V is TRBV6-5 and J is TRBJ2-5; 7 bases fit TRBD2. Germline CDR1 reads MNHEY; CDR2 reads SVGAGI. The CDR3 has 14 amino acids. V lost 6 bases to trimming and J lost 4 bases; unmatched junction nucleotides: 8.

The rearrangement uses TRBV3-1 and TRBJ1-2; a weak D match, TRBD1 (5 bases). V lost 4 bases, J lost 5 bases, and 26 bases lay in between. CDR1 and CDR2 from the germline V gene are LGHDT and YNNKEL (reference sequence). This CDR3 has 18 residues. CDR3 loop: CASSLSNDRRAGKYGYTF. Written as DNA, the CDR3 is TGTGCCAGCAGCCTTTCCAATGACCGGAGGGCAGGGAAATATGGCTACACCTTC.

This clonotype was observed a few times. The junction differs from germline at one of its ends, possibly a read error. The chain recombines TRBV30 with TRBJ2-4, with D unresolved. The end of the DNA is better explained by TRBJ2-7, so the J call may be wrong. CDR3 length: 11 residues. The germline gives CDR1 GTSNPN, CDR2 SVGIG (reference sequence). The chain's CDR3 is CVWGNSYEQYF. DNA for the CDR3: TGTGTCTGGGGAAATTCCTACGAGCAGTACTTC.

V usage is TRBV10-3 and J usage is TRBJ1-1; D is ambiguous. CDR1 and CDR2 (germline): ENHRY, SYGVKD. Trimming took 2 bases from V and 7 from J, leaving 5 bases between them. This CDR3 is 11 amino acids long. In nucleotides, the CDR3 is TGTGCCATCAGTGAGACACATGAAGCTTTCTTT. It translates to CAISETHEAFF.

The chain is built from TRBV2 and TRBJ2-1; TRBD1 or TRBD2 may be the D gene (5 bases each). The germline V gene encodes CDR1 SNHLY and CDR2 FYNNEI. CDR3 length: 15 residues. Trimming left V 6 bases short and J 4 bases short, with 16 bases between. The DNA for the CDR3 is TGTGCCAGCAGCGCCGGGGCCGGCGGTTACAATGAGCAGTTCTTC. Encoded protein: CASSAGAGGYNEQFF. The full variable domain, completed using reference TRBV2 and TRBJ2-1, is EPEVTQTPSHQVTQMGQEVILRCVPISNHLYFYWYRQILGQKVEFLVSFYNNEISEKSEIFDDQFSVERPDGSNFTLKIRSTKLEDSAMYFCASSAGAGGYNEQFFGPGTRLTVL.

The chain recombines TRBV4-2 with TRBJ2-4, with 8 bases that match TRBD1. CDR1 LGHNA and CDR2 YNFKEQ come from the germline V gene. Trimming removed 0 bases from V and 13 bases from J; junction bases left unmatched: 11. The length of the CDR3 is 15 residues. The CDR3 spells CASSQDRDRSGQQYF. The CDR3 nucleotides are TGTGCCAGCAGCCAAGATCGGGACAGGTCTGGGCAGCAGTACTTC.

The gene calls are TRBV28 and TRBJ2-4; D not certain. CDR3 length: 15 amino acids. V was clipped by 3 bases and J by 3 bases, with 12 bases between them. Germline lookup yields CDR1 MDHEN and CDR2 SYDVKM. CDR3 residues: CASSLIGPGKNIQYF. CDR3 DNA: TGTGCCAGCAGTTTGATAGGGCCCGGCAAAAACATTCAGTACTTC.

Comments on this clonotype: One base away lies a much larger clone, so this may be a sequencing read error. This sequence joins TRBV20-1 and TRBJ1-2; D gene unclear. Germline loops: CDR1 DFQATT, CDR2 SNEGSKA (reference sequence). There are 11 residues in the CDR3. The CDR3 here is CSARVPLGYIF. In nucleotides, the CDR3 is TGCAGTGCTAGAGTCCCTCTTGGCTACATCTTC.

This clonotype was detected only a few times. V usage is TRBV7-9 and J usage is TRBJ2-1; the D is unclear. The CDR3 is made up of 18 amino acids. Per the germline V gene, CDR1 is SEHNR and CDR2 is FQNEAQ (reference sequence). V lost 5 bases and J 4 bases, leaving 24 bases between the germline ends. This CDR3 reads CASSTLTSRAGLYNEQFF. The CDR3 DNA follows: TGTGCCAGCAGCACGCTAACCTCTCGAGCCGGCCTTTACAATGAGCAGTTCTTC.

This clonotype appeared many times. This chain uses TRBV7-9 with TRBJ2-3; the D is unclear. V dropped 5 bases and J dropped 4 bases, with 10 bases sitting between them. This CDR3 comprises 13 residues. Germline loops: CDR1 SEHNR, CDR2 FQNEAQ (reference sequence). The CDR3 spells CASSPKGPDTQYF. The CDR3 bases are TGTGCCAGCAGCCCCAAGGGCCCAGATACGCAGTATTTT. Combining the CDR3 with reference TRBV7-9 and TRBJ2-3 gives the whole variable domain DTGVSQNPRHKITKRGQNVTFRCDPISEHNRLYWYRQTLGQGPEFLTYFQNEAQLEKSRLLSDRFSAERPKGSFSTLEIQRTEQGDSAMYLCASSPKGPDTQYFGPGTRLTVL.

With respect to this clonotype: A much larger clone differs from this one at a single base, so this may be a read error. This chain uses TRBV27 with TRBJ2-5; D may be TRBD2 (6 bases). This CDR3 is 15 amino acids long. Deletions cut 4 bases from V and 11 bases from J, with 23 bases between. Germline CDR1 is MNHEY and CDR2 is SMNVEV (reference sequence). The CDR3 here is CASSSPIHSGNEQYF. CDR3 nucleotides: TGTGCCAGCAGTTCCCCGATACATAGCGGCAATGAGCAGTACTTC.

For this clonotype: Germline and junction disagree at one end, which may indicate a read error. The chain has TRBV6-5 and TRBJ2-7, with D perhaps given as TRBD1 or TRBD2 (7 bases each). Germline lookup yields CDR1 MNHEY and CDR2 SVGAGI. This CDR3 has 15 residues. This CDR3 reads CASSYQGGGGYGQYF. CDR3 coding DNA: TGTGCCAGCAGTTACCAAGGGGGCGGGGGCTACGGGCAGTACTTC.

Concerning this clonotype itself: Just one base apart from a much larger clone, this may be a read error. V usage is TRBV20-1 and J usage is TRBJ2-7; 7 bases line up with TRBD2. CDR3 length: 16 amino acids. Germline-derived CDR1 and CDR2 are DFQATT and SNEGSKA (reference sequence). The J segment lost 2 bases and the V segment lost 5 bases, leaving 15 bases of the junction unmatched. The CDR3 reads CSALPPGAGNPYEQYF. The CDR3 DNA is TGCAGTGCTCTCCCTCCGGGAGCGGGGAACCCCTACGAGCAGTACTTC.

V and J are TRBV5-1 and TRBJ2-7; D is possibly TRBD1 (6 bases). Trimming stripped 0 bases from V and 3 bases from J, with 22 bases between. Germline assignment: CDR1 SGHRS and CDR2 YFSETQ. The CDR3 length is 18 residues. The CDR3 spells CASSLEAAGVSVYYEQYF. CDR3 bases: TGCGCCAGCAGCTTGGAGGCGGCAGGGGTATCGGTGTACTACGAGCAGTACTTC.

V usage is TRBV28 and J usage is TRBJ2-3; 8 positions match TRBD1. Germline V gene sequence: CDR1 MDHEN, CDR2 SYDVKM. CDR3 length: 17 residues. After removal of 8 bases from V and 3 bases from J, the junction contained 16 bases not matched to a gene. The CDR3 loop reads CASGLGSGQGRTDTQYF. CDR3 nucleotides: TGTGCCAGCGGTCTCGGATCCGGACAGGGTCGGACAGATACGCAGTATTTT.

V gene TRBV7-9 combines with J gene TRBJ2-3, with D possibly being TRBD2 (5 bases). V was cut by 6 bases and J by 2 bases, with 15 bases left in between. Germline assignment: CDR1 SEHNR and CDR2 FQNEAQ (reference sequence). There are 15 residues in the CDR3. The CDR3 bases are TGTGCCAGCAGGACTCTAGCATCACACACAGATACGCAGTATTTT. It translates to CASRTLASHTDTQYF.

This clonotype was recorded at least ten times. V gene TRBV20-1 combines with J gene TRBJ1-2, with 7 bases that match TRBD1. In germline, CDR1 is DFQATT, CDR2 SNEGSKA (reference sequence). V shed 3 bases, J shed 5 bases, and the junction held 9 bases outside the gene matches. This CDR3 is built from 14 residues. The CDR3 bases are TGCAGTGCTAGGGGAGGGGGCAGAGATTATGGCTACACCTTC. Its protein product is CSARGGGRDYGYTF.

The chain combines TRBV29-1 with TRBJ2-7; tentatively, D is TRBD1 (5 bases). V lost 4 bases to trimming and J lost 9 bases, with 16 bases between them. The CDR3 has 12 residues. Germline CDR1 and CDR2: SQVTM and ANQGSEA. The CDR3 region is CSVGPAGPAQYF. CDR3 nucleotide sequence: TGCAGCGTTGGCCCGGCAGGGCCGGCGCAGTACTTC.

The table lists this clonotype with many counts. The chain recombines TRBV29-1 with TRBJ2-3, with D unresolved. V dropped 4 bases and J dropped 2 bases, with 13 bases sitting between them. CDR3 length: 14 residues. Germline assignment: CDR1 SQVTM and CDR2 ANQGSEA. CDR3 nucleotides: TGCAGCGTTGTCTATGTACACGCCACAGATACGCAGTATTTT. It yields the protein CSVVYVHATDTQYF.

This clonotype was counted at least ten times. The rearrangement uses TRBV4-1 and TRBJ1-2; D gene ambiguous. The germline V gene has CDR1 MGHRA and CDR2 YSYEKL. There are 15 residues in the CDR3. The V and J ends lost 1 base and 2 bases respectively, with 11 bases between them. For the CDR3, the DNA is TGCGCCAGCAGCCAAGTGTTGAGGTCAAACTATGGCTACACCTTC. This sequence encodes CASSQVLRSNYGYTF.

This clonotype was counted a single time. An end of the junction does not agree with germline; a read error may underlie this. The V and J genes are TRBV7-2 and TRBJ1-6; 7 positions match TRBD1. The germline V gene has CDR1 SGHTA and CDR2 FQGNSA. The CDR3 sequence is 15 residues long. The CDR3 sequence is CACSPTGEYNSPLHF. The CDR3, as DNA: TGTGCCTGCAGCCCCACAGGGGAATATAATTCACCCCTCCACTTT.

This clonotype occurred a few times. V is TRBV5-1 and J is TRBJ2-7, with D perhaps TRBD1 (6 bases). V lost 6 bases, J lost 4 bases, and 17 bases lay in between. The CDR3 is 14 amino acids. Germline V CDR1 and CDR2: SGHRS, YFSETQ. CDR3 loop: CASTTSDSKYEQYF. Here the CDR3 DNA reads TGCGCCAGCACCACATCGGACAGTAAATACGAGCAGTACTTC. Combining the CDR3 with reference TRBV5-1 and TRBJ2-7 gives the whole variable domain KAGVTQTPRYLIKTRGQQVTLSCSPISGHRSVSWYQQTPGQGLQFLFEYFSETQRNKGNFPGRFSGRQFSNSRSEMNVSTLELGDSALYLCASTTSDSKYEQYFGPGTRLTVT.

This clonotype was observed a handful of times. This rearrangement joins TRBV7-3 to TRBJ2-1; TRBD2 aligns across 11 bases. Germline V gene sequence: CDR1 SGHTA, CDR2 FQGTGA. V lost 5 bases, J lost 9 bases, and 12 bases stayed unmatched. This CDR3 comprises 16 residues. The CDR3, as DNA: TGTGCCAGCAGCAGGGGCCTAGCGGGGGGCCGAAGTGAGCAGTTCTTC. It encodes CASSRGLAGGRSEQFF.

Only one count was recorded for this clonotype. The chain links TRBV9 to TRBJ2-1; either TRBD1 or TRBD2 may supply D (6 bases each). TRBJ2-7 explains the end of the DNA better; the J call may be wrong. CDR3 length: 16 amino acids. The germline V gene encodes CDR1 SGDLS and CDR2 YYNGEE. As DNA, the CDR3 is TGTGCCAGCAGCGCCCGGGGGACAAGAACTTACAATGAGCAGTACTTC. Its translation: CASSARGTRTYNEQYF.

This clonotype was picked up many times. The rearrangement uses TRBV10-3 and TRBJ2-7; either TRBD1 or TRBD2 may supply D (5 bases each). Trimming left V 10 bases short and J 9 bases short, with 16 bases between. Germline loops: CDR1 ENHRY, CDR2 SYGVKD. This CDR3 contains 11 residues. CDR3: CATRLGEAQYF. The CDR3 nucleotides are TGTGCCACCCGACTGGGGGAAGCGCAGTACTTC.

V is TRBV7-9 and J is TRBJ2-1, with TRBD2 matching 10 bases. J lost 8 bases, V lost 5 bases, and 9 bases had no gene match. Germline V gives CDR1 SEHNR, CDR2 FQNEAQ (reference sequence). This CDR3 has 15 residues. This CDR3 reads CASSPLAGNYDEQFF. CDR3 bases: TGTGCCAGCAGCCCACTAGCGGGGAATTACGATGAGCAGTTCTTC.

V is TRBV20-1 and J is TRBJ1-5, with TRBD1 matching over 8 bases. The CDR3 has 14 residues. Per germline, CDR1 DFQATT and CDR2 SNEGSKA (reference sequence). With 6 bases clipped from V and 7 bases from J, the junction kept 11 bases outside the gene matches. The CDR3 reads CSATQGVGRQPQHF. The CDR3 bases are TGCAGTGCGACACAGGGGGTTGGGAGACAGCCCCAGCATTTT.

V usage is TRBV18 and J usage is TRBJ2-5; TRBD1 might be the D (5 bases). Between the trimmed V and J ends, which lost 3 bases and 5 bases, there was a span of 10 bases. The germline CDR1 and CDR2 sequences are KGHSH and LQKENI. The CDR3 contains 13 residues. CDR3 nucleotide sequence: TGTGCCAGCTCACCTCGGTGGGGCGAGACCCAGTACTTC. Translating it yields CASSPRWGETQYF.